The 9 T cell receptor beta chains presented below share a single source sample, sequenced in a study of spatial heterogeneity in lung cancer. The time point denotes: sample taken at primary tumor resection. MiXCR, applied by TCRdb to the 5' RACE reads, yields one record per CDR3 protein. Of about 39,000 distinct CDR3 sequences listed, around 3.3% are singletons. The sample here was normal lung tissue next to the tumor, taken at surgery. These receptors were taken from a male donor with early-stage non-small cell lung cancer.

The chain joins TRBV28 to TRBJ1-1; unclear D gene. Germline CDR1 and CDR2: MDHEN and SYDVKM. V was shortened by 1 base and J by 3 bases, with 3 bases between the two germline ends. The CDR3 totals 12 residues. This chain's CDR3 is CASSLSYTEAFF. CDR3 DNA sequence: TGTGCCAGCAGTTTATCTTACACTGAAGCTTTCTTT.

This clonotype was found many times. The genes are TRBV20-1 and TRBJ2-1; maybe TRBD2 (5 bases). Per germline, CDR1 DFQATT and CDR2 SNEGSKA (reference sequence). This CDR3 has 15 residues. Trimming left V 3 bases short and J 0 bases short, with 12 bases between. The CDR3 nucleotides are TGCAGTGCTAGGCTAGCTAGTAGCTCCTACAATGAGCAGTTCTTC. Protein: CSARLASSSYNEQFF.

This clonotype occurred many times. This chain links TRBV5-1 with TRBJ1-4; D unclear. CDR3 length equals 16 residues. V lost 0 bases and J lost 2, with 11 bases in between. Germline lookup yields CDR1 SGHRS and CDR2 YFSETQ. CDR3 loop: CASSLGLDETNEKLFF. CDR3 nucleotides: TGCGCCAGCAGCTTGGGGCTCGACGAGACTAATGAAAAACTGTTTTTT.

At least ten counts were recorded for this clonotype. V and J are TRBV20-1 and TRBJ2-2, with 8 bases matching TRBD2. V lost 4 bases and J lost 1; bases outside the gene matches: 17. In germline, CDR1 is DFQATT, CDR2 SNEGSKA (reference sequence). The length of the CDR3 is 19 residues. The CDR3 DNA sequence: TGCAGTGCTAAGAGGTCGTCAGTTGCCGGGACTAGGAACACCGGGGAGCTGTTTTTT. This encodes CSAKRSSVAGTRNTGELFF.

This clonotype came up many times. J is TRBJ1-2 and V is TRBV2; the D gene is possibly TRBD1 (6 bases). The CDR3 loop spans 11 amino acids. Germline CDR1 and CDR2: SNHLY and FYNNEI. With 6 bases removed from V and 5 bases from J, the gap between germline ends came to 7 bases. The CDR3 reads CASSQGYGYTF. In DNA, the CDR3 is TGTGCCAGCAGCCAGGGGTATGGCTACACCTTC.

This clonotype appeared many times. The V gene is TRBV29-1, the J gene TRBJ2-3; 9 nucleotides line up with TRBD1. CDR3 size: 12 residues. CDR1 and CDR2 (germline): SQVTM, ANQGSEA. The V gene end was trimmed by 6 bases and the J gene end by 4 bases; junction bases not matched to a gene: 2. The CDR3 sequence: CSVDRGPDTQYF. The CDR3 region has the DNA TGCAGCGTGGACAGGGGCCCAGATACGCAGTATTTT.

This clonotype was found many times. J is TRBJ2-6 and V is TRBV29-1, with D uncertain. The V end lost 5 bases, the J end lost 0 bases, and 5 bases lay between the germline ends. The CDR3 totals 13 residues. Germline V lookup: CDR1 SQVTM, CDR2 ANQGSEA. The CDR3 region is CSVKRSGANVLTF. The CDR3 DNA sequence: TGCAGCGTTAAACGCTCTGGGGCCAACGTCCTGACTTTC.

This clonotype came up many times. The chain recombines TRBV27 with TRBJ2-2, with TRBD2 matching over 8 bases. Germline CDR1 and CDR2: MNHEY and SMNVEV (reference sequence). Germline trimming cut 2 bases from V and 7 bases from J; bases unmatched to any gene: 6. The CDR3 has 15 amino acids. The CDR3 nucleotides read TGTGCCAGCAGTTTAGGAGCGGGAGCTAGCGGGGAGCTGTTTTTT. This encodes CASSLGAGASGELFF.

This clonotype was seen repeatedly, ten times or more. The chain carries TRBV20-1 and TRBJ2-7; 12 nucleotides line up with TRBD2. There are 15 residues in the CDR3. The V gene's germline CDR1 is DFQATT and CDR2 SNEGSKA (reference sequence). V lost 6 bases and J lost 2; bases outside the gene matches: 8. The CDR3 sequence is CSAKSGLAGTYEQYF. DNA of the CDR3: TGCAGTGCCAAATCAGGACTAGCGGGGACCTACGAGCAGTACTTC.